This passage covers 14 T cell receptor delta chains from one sample sequenced in a study of γδ T cells in repeated Plasmodium falciparum infection. TCRdb used CATT to re-call clones from the multiplex PCR reads. The sample lists about 89,000 delta-chain clones; 1.4% were seen once. Flow sorting of PBMC yielded separate Vgamma9/Vdelta2+ and Vdelta2-negative gammadelta T cell populations for bulk repertoire analysis. Sequenced input: gamma-delta T cells from blood. The receptors were sampled from a pool of human donors (malaria-infected and uninfected, not separated).

Comment on this clone: The TCRdb protein, from a much larger clone, departs from this DNA's translation at residue 3, likely by read error; the protein shown derives from the DNA. This chain links TRDV2 with TRDJ2; 10 bases map to TRDD3. TCRdb is silent on the J gene; assignment here came from matching the DNA to germline. Germline CDR1 is GEAIGNYY and CDR2 is EKD. The CDR3 runs to 19 residues. The CDR3 sequence: CAYDPISWGILAGTAQLFF. The CDR3 DNA follows: TGTGCCTATGACCCCATATCTTGGGGGATACTTGCCGGGACAGCACAACTCTTCTTT.

This clone was counted ten times or more. V gene TRDV1 combines with J gene TRDJ1, with TRDD3 as a possible D gene (10 bases). The ends were cut back, 2 bases at V and 0 bases at J, with 31 bases in the middle. The CDR3 is 22 amino acids. Germline-derived CDR1 and CDR2 are TSWWSYY and QGS. The CDR3 here is CALGETTFLRGDTRRYTDKLIF. As DNA, the CDR3 is TGTGCTCTTGGGGAAACAACCTTCCTACGGGGGGATACGCGACGGTACACCGATAAACTCATCTTT.

This clone was seen more than once but under ten times. The likely explanation is a read error, given a far larger clone one base away. At the DNA level, this CDR3 is encoded by other sequences in the same sample as well. This sequence joins TRDV1 and TRDJ1, with 11 bases identical to TRDD3. CDR1 and CDR2 from the germline V gene are TSWWSYY and QGS. The CDR3 contains 21 residues. The CDR3 loop reads CALGESILQNIWGIRADKLIF. In DNA form, the CDR3 reads TGTGCTCTTGGGGAAAGTATCCTACAAAACATTTGGGGGATACGCGCCGACAAACTCATCTTT.

Details on this clone: TCRdb has a much larger clone's protein, which differs at residue 16 from the translation of this DNA, likely because of a read error; what is shown is the protein translated from the DNA. The chain joins TRDV1 to TRDJ1, with D perhaps TRDD3 (6 bases). TCRdb lists no J gene, so it was determined here by aligning the DNA to germline. Germline V gene lookup returns CDR1 TSWWSYY and CDR2 QGS. The CDR3 has 19 residues. In nucleotides, the CDR3 is TGTGCTCTTGGGTTGGGCCTCCCAATACTGGGACACTACACCGATGAACTCATCTTT. It specifies CALGLGLPILGHYTDELIF.

In the case of this clone: This probably arose from a read error, given a far larger clone one base away. This sample also contains other DNA sequences that code for the same CDR3. No J gene call was made, and the V gene is TRDV2; the listed D gene, TRDD3, was not tested against the DNA. The length of the CDR3 is 14 residues. Germline V gives CDR1 GEAIGNYY, CDR2 EKD. The CDR3, as DNA: TGTGCCTGTGACACGAAGGGGATAACCGATAAACTCATCTTC. Encoded protein: CACDTKGITDKLIF.

This clone has ten or more counts. With only one base between it and a far larger clone, this is likely a read error. The sample holds other DNA sequences that translate to the same CDR3. This chain links TRDV1 with TRDJ1; no clear D. Trimming stripped 3 bases from V and 1 base from J, with 9 bases between. Germline-derived CDR1 and CDR2 are TSWWSYY and QGS. CDR3 length: 14 amino acids. In DNA, the CDR3 is TGTGCTCTTGGGGAGCTAAATGCCACCGATAAACTCATCTTT. It encodes CALGELNATDKLIF.

This clone was observed a handful of times. TCRdb records a much larger clone's protein for this DNA, with a difference at residue 9 that likely arises from a read error; the protein given is the translation of the DNA. The V and J genes are TRDV1 and TRDJ1, with TRDD3 as a possible D gene (6 bases). Germline CDR1 TSWWSYY, CDR2 QGS. V was pared by 4 bases and J by 2 bases, with 20 bases between. The CDR3 totals 17 residues. The CDR3 reads CALGVGAGEFSTDKLIF. For the CDR3, the DNA is TGTGCTCTTGGGGTCGGGGCTGGGGAATTCTCTACCGATAAACTCATCTTT.

In its sample, this clone was seen many times. The mismatch at residue 12 between this DNA's translation and the TCRdb protein of a much larger clone likely reflects a read error; the protein shown is translated from the DNA. The rearrangement uses TRDV2 and TRDJ1; 11 nucleotides align to TRDD3. Germline V gene sequence: CDR1 GEAIGNYY, CDR2 EKD. The CDR3 totals 19 residues. V was clipped by 0 bases and J by 0 bases; unmatched bases: 11. In nucleotides, the CDR3 is TGTGCCTGTGACACCGTAGGTGGGGGATACGTGAGGTACACCGATAAACTCATCTTT. It codes for CACDTVGGGYVRYTDKLIF.

This clone was seen a few times. The likely explanation is a read error, given a far larger clone one base away. The chain recombines TRDV1 with TRDJ1; TRDD3 matches 9 bases. The CDR3 runs 30 residues. Germline trimming cut 4 bases from V and 2 bases from J; bases unmatched to any gene: 50. From germline, CDR1 is TSWWSYY and CDR2 QGS. CDR3 DNA sequence: TGTGCTCTTGGGGGACTAGGGACCAGGAGAATAAGGTCTACAACAGGTGGGGGATATTCTGGCCCTCTATTTACCGATAAACTCATCTTT. This codes for CALGGLGTRRIRSTTGGGYSGPLFTDKLIF.

A remark on this clone: This sequence is one base from a far larger clone and is likely a read error. Other DNA sequences in the same sample also yield this CDR3. The chain employs TRDV1 and TRDJ1; 10 bases line up with TRDD3. Because TCRdb records no J gene, it was assigned here through a match of the DNA to germline. Losses at the gene ends were 1 base for V and 3 bases for J; bases not matched to a gene: 32. CDR3 length: 25 residues. Germline V lookup: CDR1 TSWWSYY, CDR2 QGS. The DNA for the CDR3 is TGTGCTCTTGGGGAACCCTCTTGGCGGGCCCCTGCGGACAGAGTTTTGGGGGATACATCCGATAAACTCATCTTT. Translation gives CALGEPSWRAPADRVLGDTSDKLIF.

The chain carries TRAV38-2/DV8 and TRDJ1, with 12 bases aligning to TRDD3. The J gene, not given by TCRdb, was assigned here from a germline match of the nucleotide sequence. The CDR3 extends over 21 amino acids. V shed 5 bases and J 0 bases; nucleotides not matched to a gene: 20. The germline V gene encodes CDR1 TSESDYY and CDR2 QEAYKQQN. The CDR3 here is CAYSGVGYWGILKGYTDKLIF. The CDR3 DNA follows: TGTGCTTATAGCGGGGTCGGCTACTGGGGGATACTGAAGGGGTACACCGATAAACTCATCTTT.

The chain uses TRDV3 and TRDJ1, with 13 bases matching TRDD3. No J gene was available from TCRdb, and it was assigned here by a germline match of the DNA. The V gene's germline CDR1 is TVYSNPD and CDR2 GDNSRS (reference sequence). The V and J ends lost 0 bases and 1 base, in that order; junction bases with no gene match: 41. The CDR3 is 28 residues long. The CDR3 coding sequence is TGTGCCTTTAGCCCCGGGGAGGTCCGCCGATTATACTGGGGGATACGGTTAAGTATAGTATGGGTCACCGATAAACTCATCTTT. Residues: CAFSPGEVRRLYWGIRLSIVWVTDKLIF.

In this sample, this clone turned up a few times. A far larger clone is one nucleotide away, so this likely arose from a read error. Within the sample, other DNA sequences also encode this same CDR3. CDR3 in DNA: TGTGCTCTTGCCTCCGAAGGGGACCGACGATACACCGATAAACTCATCTTT. This translates into CALASEGDRRYTDKLIF. The rearrangement uses TRDV1 and TRDJ1, with TRDD3 as a possible D gene (5 bases). Here the J gene came from matching the DNA to germline, since TCRdb omits it. Germline V lookup: CDR1 TSWWSYY, CDR2 QGS. The V end lost 7 bases, the J end lost 0 bases, and 21 bases lay between the germline ends. This CDR3 is 17 amino acids long.

Only a few counts were recorded for this clone. Translating this DNA gives a protein that differs at residue 14 from the TCRdb one, which belongs to a much larger clone; a read error is likely, and the protein shown is this translation. The rearrangement links TRDV2 to TRDJ1; 9 nucleotides align to TRDD3. TCRdb supplies no J gene; here it was assigned by aligning the nucleotide sequence to germline. This CDR3 region has 19 residues. Germline-derived CDR1 and CDR2 are GEAIGNYY and EKD. J was trimmed by 4 bases and V by 0 bases; bases with no gene match: 17. The CDR3 nucleotides are TGTGCCTGTGACACCGCGACTCTACTGGGGGAGCCGCACATCGATAAACTCATCTTT. It yields the protein CACDTATLLGEPHIDKLIF.